These 18 T cell receptor beta chains were sequenced from one sample in a study of technical replicates of blood from a handful of donors. The repertoire was sequenced with immunoSEQ multiplex PCR; TCRdb's copy has only in-frame clones and lacks some. This sample has about 53,000 clones; approximately 86% occur once, and the top ten carry 5% to 6%. Material: PBMCs. The receptors were sampled from a human donor in good health. Some clones in this sample may be carry-over from other donors' samples.

The J gene is TRBJ2-3, the V gene TRBV5-6; 9 positions match TRBD2. Germline CDR1 is SGHDT and CDR2 is YYEEEE. The length of the CDR3 is 16 residues. J gave up 3 bases and V 6 bases, and 11 bases lay outside the gene matches. CDR3 coding DNA: TGTGCCAGCACCCAGGGTAGTCTAGCGGGAACAGATACGCAGTATTTT. As protein: CASTQGSLAGTDTQYF.

This rearrangement joins TRBV12-5 to TRBJ1-1, with TRBD1 identical over 7 bases. Germline V gene lookup returns CDR1 LGHNT and CDR2 FRNRAP. This CDR3 spans 13 amino acids. Trimming at V came to 2 bases and at J to 6 bases, leaving 3 bases not matched to a gene. The DNA of the CDR3 is TGTGCTAGTGGTTTGACCGACAGGGCTGAAGCTTTCTTT. Residues: CASGLTDRAEAFF.

This chain joins TRBV16 and TRBJ2-1; unclear D gene. This CDR3 has 11 residues. Germline CDR1 and CDR2: KGHSY and FQNENV. The V and J ends lost 1 base and 7 bases respectively, with 2 bases between them. CDR3 sequence (DNA): TGTGCCAGCAGCCAATTAAATGAGCAGTTCTTC. Its protein is CASSQLNEQFF.

This clone was seen a handful of times. This chain joins TRBV27 and TRBJ1-5; D perhaps matches TRBD1 (6 bases). Deletions cut 2 bases from V and 2 bases from J, with 10 bases between. This CDR3 is built from 15 residues. Germline lookup yields CDR1 MNHEY and CDR2 SMNVEV (reference sequence). CDR3 nucleotide sequence: TGTGCCAGCAGTTTAGCGGGGGCTGGCAATCAGCCCCAGCATTTT. Protein sequence: CASSLAGAGNQPQHF.

The CDR3 loop reads CASSYSNRYNEQFF. The DNA for the CDR3 is TGTGCCAGCAGTTACTCGAACAGGTACAATGAGCAGTTCTTC. The chain recombines TRBV6-5 with TRBJ2-1; tentatively, D is TRBD1 (5 bases). Germline V lookup: CDR1 MNHEY, CDR2 SVGAGI. V was cut by 0 bases and J by 4 bases, with 7 bases left in between. The CDR3 length is 14 residues.

The J gene is TRBJ2-7, the V gene TRBV7-2; the D gene is possibly TRBD2 (6 bases). Deletions cut 5 bases from V and 7 bases from J, with 12 bases between. The CDR3 consists of 12 residues. The germline V gene has CDR1 SGHTA and CDR2 FQGNSA. Written as DNA, the CDR3 is TGTGCCAGCAGCCTAGTTGCGGGGGAGCAGTACTTC. Protein product: CASSLVAGEQYF. Full variable domain (remainder filled in from reference TRBV7-2 and TRBJ2-7): GAGVSQSPSNKVTEKGKDVELRCDPISGHTALYWYRQSLGQGLEFLIYFQGNSAPDKSGLPSDRFSAERTGGSVSTLTIQRTQQEDSAVYLCASSLVAGEQYFGPGTRLTVT.

The J gene is TRBJ1-2, the V gene TRBV5-4, with TRBD1 as a possible D gene (6 bases). Trimming removed 5 bases from V and 6 bases from J, with 14 bases in between. The germline V gene has CDR1 SGHNT and CDR2 YYREEE (reference sequence). This CDR3 is built from 13 residues. The CDR3 is CASRTYSGDGYTF. The DNA for the CDR3 is TGTGCCAGCAGGACCTACTCAGGGGATGGCTACACCTTC.

The chain links TRBV12-5 to TRBJ2-7, with 9 positions matching TRBD1. The germline V gene has CDR1 LGHNT and CDR2 FRNRAP. The trim removed 1 base at V and 6 bases at J, leaving 4 bases unmatched. CDR3 size: 14 residues. This CDR3 is CASGLGDRAGEQYF. The CDR3 bases are TGTGCTAGTGGTTTGGGGGACAGGGCGGGCGAGCAGTACTTC. The full variable domain, its missing parts supplied by reference TRBV12-5 and TRBJ2-7, is DARVTQTPRHKVTEMGQEVTMRCQPILGHNTVFWYRQTMMQGLELLAYFRNRAPLDDSGMPKDRFSAEMPDATLATLKIQPSEPRDSAVYFCASGLGDRAGEQYFGPGTRLTVT.

The V gene is TRBV5-1, the J gene TRBJ2-7; no clear D gene. Germline V gene sequence: CDR1 SGHRS, CDR2 YFSETQ. The V gene lost 4 bases and the J gene lost 8 bases, with 13 bases spanning the gap. The CDR3 consists of 12 residues. CDR3 residues: CASSPPSEKQYF. The CDR3 DNA is TGCGCCAGCAGCCCCCCAAGCGAAAAGCAGTACTTC.

The chain uses TRBV1 and TRBJ2-2; the table's D gene call, TRBD2, was not cross checked with the DNA. TRBV1 is listed as a pseudogene. The CDR3 contains 19 residues. The CDR3 sequence: CTSSQDPAGGRPATGELFF. In nucleotides, the CDR3 is TGCACCAGCAGCCAAGATCCCGCGGGAGGGAGGCCGGCGACCGGGGAGCTGTTTTTT.

This clone was detected a few times. DNA for the CDR3: TGCAGCACCCCCGGGACAGGCTTTACCACTGAAGCTTTCTTT. Amino acids: CSTPGTGFTTEAFF. The chain uses TRBV29-1 and TRBJ1-1; TRBD1 aligns across 8 bases. Germline V gene data show CDR1 as SQVTM and CDR2 as ANQGSEA. The CDR3 length is 14 residues. Unmatched junction bases numbered 12, after V lost 8 bases and J lost 4 bases.

The rearrangement joins TRBV7-3 to TRBJ1-6; D gene unclear. Germline V gene data show CDR1 as SGHTA and CDR2 as FQGTGA. The V gene lost 4 bases and the J gene lost 8 bases, with 9 bases spanning the gap. The CDR3 sequence is 13 residues long. The CDR3 nucleotides are TGTGCCAGCAGCTCCATCCGAGATTCACCCCTCCACTTT. Translated, it gives CASSSIRDSPLHF.

The chain uses TRBV5-1 and TRBJ1-2; possible D gene TRBD1, 6 bases. V was shortened by 3 bases and J by 8 bases, with 14 bases between the two germline ends. Germline CDR1 is SGHRS and CDR2 is YFSETQ. The CDR3 runs 13 residues. CDR3 amino acids: CASSSAGVDGYTF. CDR3 DNA: TGCGCCAGCAGCTCCGCAGGGGTAGACGGCTACACCTTC.

This chain connects TRBV7-2 to TRBJ2-1; TRBD2 matches at 9 bases. The germline CDR1 and CDR2 sequences are SGHTA and FQGNSA. V lost 5 bases and J lost 10; bases outside the gene matches: 6. This CDR3 has 13 amino acids. Here the CDR3 reads CASSRTSDREQFF. The DNA of the CDR3 is TGTGCCAGCAGCCGGACTAGCGATCGGGAGCAGTTCTTC. Looking up the rest from reference TRBV7-2 and TRBJ2-1 gives the full variable domain: GAGVSQSPSNKVTEKGKDVELRCDPISGHTALYWYRQSLGQGLEFLIYFQGNSAPDKSGLPSDRFSAERTGGSVSTLTIQRTQQEDSAVYLCASSRTSDREQFFGPGTRLTVL.

The gene calls are TRBV5-6 and TRBJ2-7; TRBD1 might be the D (5 bases). Germline CDR1 SGHDT, CDR2 YYEEEE. The V and J ends lost 1 base and 5 bases respectively, with 16 bases between them. CDR3 length equals 15 residues. The CDR3 DNA reads as TGTGCCAGCAGCTTGTATTCCGCCAGGGTCCACGAGCAGTACTTC. It translates to CASSLYSARVHEQYF. The full variable domain, completed using reference TRBV5-6 and TRBJ2-7, is DAGVTQSPTHLIKTRGQQVTLRCSPKSGHDTVSWYQQALGQGPQFIFQYYEEEERQRGNFPDRFSGHQFPNYSSELNVNALLLGDSALYLCASSLYSARVHEQYFGPGTRLTVT.

The rearrangement links TRBV2 to TRBJ2-5, with a weak D call TRBD2 (6 bases). V was pared by 6 bases and J by 3 bases, with 14 bases between. The CDR3 extends over 14 amino acids. In germline, CDR1 is SNHLY, CDR2 FYNNEI. The chain's CDR3 is CASRGTFLKETQYF. CDR3 bases: TGTGCCAGCAGAGGGACTTTCCTAAAAGAGACCCAGTACTTC.

The rearrangement uses TRBV7-9 and TRBJ2-5; TRBD2 matches 8 bases. This CDR3 spans 15 amino acids. V gave up 5 bases and J gave up 2 bases; unmatched junction bases: 7. Germline CDR1 SEHNR, CDR2 FQNEAQ (reference sequence). This chain's CDR3 is CASSPRPGGQETQYF. CDR3 coding DNA: TGTGCCAGCAGCCCCAGGCCGGGGGGGCAAGAGACCCAGTACTTC.

The chain uses TRBV7-3 and TRBJ1-1; D gene uncertain. This CDR3 spans 13 amino acids. Germline-derived CDR1 and CDR2 are SGHTA and FQGTGA. The ends were cut back, 4 bases at V and 0 bases at J, with 6 bases in the middle. The CDR3 nucleotides read TGTGCCAGCAGCTCCTTGTTGAACACTGAAGCTTTCTTT. Amino acids: CASSSLLNTEAFF.